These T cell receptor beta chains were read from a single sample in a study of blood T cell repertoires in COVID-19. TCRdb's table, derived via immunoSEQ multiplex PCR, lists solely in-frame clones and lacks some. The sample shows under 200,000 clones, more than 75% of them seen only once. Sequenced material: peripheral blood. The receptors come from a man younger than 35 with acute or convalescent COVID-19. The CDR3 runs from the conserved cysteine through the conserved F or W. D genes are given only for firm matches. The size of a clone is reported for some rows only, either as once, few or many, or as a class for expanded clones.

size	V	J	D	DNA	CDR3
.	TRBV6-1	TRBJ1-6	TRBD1	TGTGCCAGCAGTGGCCCGGACAGGGAACCCCATTCACCCCTCCACTTT	CASSGPDREPHSPLHF
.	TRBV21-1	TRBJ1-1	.	TGTGCCAGCAGCAAAGGGCAGGGGGTCCGGGACACTGAAGCTTTCTTT	CASSKGQGVRDTEAFF
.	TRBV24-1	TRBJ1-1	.	TGTGCCACCAGTGATTTCAGGAACACTGAAGCTTTCTTT	CATSDFRNTEAFF
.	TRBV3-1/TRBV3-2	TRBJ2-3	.	TGTGCCAGCAGCCGACAAGGGCCGGCGGGAACGGATACGCAGTATTTT	CASSRQGPAGTDTQYF
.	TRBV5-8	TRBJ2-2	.	TGTGCCAGCAGCTTGGCCGCTACTAGCACCGGGGAGCTGTTTTTT	CASSLAATSTGELFF
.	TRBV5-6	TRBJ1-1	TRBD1	TGTGCCAGCAGCTCAGGGACAGCGAACACTGAAGCTTTCTTT	CASSSGTANTEAFF
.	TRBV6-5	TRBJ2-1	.	TGTGCCAGCAGTTACATCGCGGGAAATGAGCAGTTCTTC	CASSYIAGNEQFF
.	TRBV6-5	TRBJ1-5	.	TGTGCCAGCAGTCCAGTCAGTGGCGTTCGGGAGCCCCAGCATTTT	CASSPVSGVREPQHF
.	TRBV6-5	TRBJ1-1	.	TGTGCCAGCACCAGGCGGGGACCGAACACTGAAGCTTTCTTT	CASTRRGPNTEAFF
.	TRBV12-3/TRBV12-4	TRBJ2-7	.	TGTGCCAGCAGCCGCGGGGAGCCGGCCGAGCAGTACTTC	CASSRGEPAEQYF
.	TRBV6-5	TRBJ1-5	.	TGTGCCACCCTCCGGGCGGGTCATAGCAATCAGCCCCAGCATTTT	CATLRAGHSNQPQHF
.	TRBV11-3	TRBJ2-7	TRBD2	TGTGCCAGCTCGGCTAGCGGGCCCTCGGAGCAGTACTTC	CASSASGPSEQYF
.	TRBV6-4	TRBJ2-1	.	TGTGCCAGCAGTACCGGGAATGAGCAGTTCTTC	CASSTGNEQFF
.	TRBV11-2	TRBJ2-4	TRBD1	TGTGCCAGCAGCTTATGGGGACAGGGAGCCAAAAACATTCAGTACTTC	CASSLWGQGAKNIQYF
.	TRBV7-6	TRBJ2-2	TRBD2	TGTGCCAGCAGCTTTCCTTCCGGGCTAGCGGGAGGGCCGGTCACCGGGGAGCTGTTTTTT	CASSFPSGLAGGPVTGELFF
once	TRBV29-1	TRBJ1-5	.	TGCAGCGTTGGAGTTAATAGCAATCAGCCCCAGCATTTT	CSVGVNSNQPQHF
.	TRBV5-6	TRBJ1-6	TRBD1	TGTGCCAGCAGGCCTCAGGGGGCTAATTCACCCCTCCACTTT	CASRPQGANSPLHF
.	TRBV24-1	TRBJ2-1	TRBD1	TGTGCCACCAGTGACCCGGGACAGGGGGCGGATGAGCAGTTCTTC	CATSDPGQGADEQFF
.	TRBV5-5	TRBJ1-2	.	TGTGCCAGCAGCTTGGAGACACACTATGGCTACACCTTC	CASSLETHYGYTF
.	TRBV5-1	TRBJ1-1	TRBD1	TGCGCCAGCAGCGCGGGACAGCCGAACACTGAAGCTTTCTTT	CASSAGQPNTEAFF